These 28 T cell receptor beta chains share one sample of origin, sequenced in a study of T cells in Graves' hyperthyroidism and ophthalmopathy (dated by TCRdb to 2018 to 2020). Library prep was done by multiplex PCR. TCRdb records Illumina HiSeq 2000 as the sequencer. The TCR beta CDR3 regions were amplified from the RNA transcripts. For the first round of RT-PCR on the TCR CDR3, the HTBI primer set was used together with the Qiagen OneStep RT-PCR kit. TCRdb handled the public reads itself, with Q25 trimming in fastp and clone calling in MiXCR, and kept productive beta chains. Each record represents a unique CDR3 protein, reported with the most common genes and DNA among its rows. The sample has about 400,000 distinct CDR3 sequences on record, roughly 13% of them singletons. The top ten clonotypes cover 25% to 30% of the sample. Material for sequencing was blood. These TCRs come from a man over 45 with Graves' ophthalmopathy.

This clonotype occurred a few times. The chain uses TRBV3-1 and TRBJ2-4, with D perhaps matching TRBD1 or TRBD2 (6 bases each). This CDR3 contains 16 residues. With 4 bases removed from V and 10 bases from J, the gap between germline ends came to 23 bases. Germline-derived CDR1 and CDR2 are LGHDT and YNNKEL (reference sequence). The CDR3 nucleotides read TGTGCCAGCAGCCCGCGCGGGACATTAACCATTGGGATTCAGTACTTC. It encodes CASSPRGTLTIGIQYF.

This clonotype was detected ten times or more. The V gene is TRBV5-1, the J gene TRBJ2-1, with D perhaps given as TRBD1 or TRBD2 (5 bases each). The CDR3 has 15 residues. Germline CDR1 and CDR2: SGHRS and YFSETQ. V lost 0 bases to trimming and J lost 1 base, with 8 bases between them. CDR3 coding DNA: TGCGCCAGCAGCTTGGGTGGGACGTCCTACAATGAGCAGTTCTTC. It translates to CASSLGGTSYNEQFF.

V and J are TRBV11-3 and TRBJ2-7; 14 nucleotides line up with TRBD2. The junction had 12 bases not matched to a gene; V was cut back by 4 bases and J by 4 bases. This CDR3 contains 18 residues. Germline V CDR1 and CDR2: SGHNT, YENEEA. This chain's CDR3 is CASSSFLRLAGGGYEQYF. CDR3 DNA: TGTGCCAGCAGCTCTTTCCTAAGACTAGCGGGAGGGGGATACGAGCAGTACTTC.

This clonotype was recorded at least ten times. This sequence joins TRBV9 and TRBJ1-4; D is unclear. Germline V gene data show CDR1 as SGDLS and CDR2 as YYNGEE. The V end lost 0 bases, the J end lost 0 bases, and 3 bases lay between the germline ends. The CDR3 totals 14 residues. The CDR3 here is CASSVDATNEKLFF. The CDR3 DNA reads TGTGCCAGCAGCGTAGATGCAACTAATGAAAAACTGTTTTTT.

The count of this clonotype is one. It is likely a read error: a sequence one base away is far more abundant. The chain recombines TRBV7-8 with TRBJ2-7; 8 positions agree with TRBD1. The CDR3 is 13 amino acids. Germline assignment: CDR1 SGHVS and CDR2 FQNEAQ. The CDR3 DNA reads TGTACCAGCAGCCCGGACAGGGCCTACGAGCAGTACTTC. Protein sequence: CTSSPDRAYEQYF.

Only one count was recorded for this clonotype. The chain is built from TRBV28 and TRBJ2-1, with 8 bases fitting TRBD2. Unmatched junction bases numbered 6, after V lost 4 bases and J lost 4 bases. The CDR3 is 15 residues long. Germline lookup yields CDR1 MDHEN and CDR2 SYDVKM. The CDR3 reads CASSSLGTSYNEQFF. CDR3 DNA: TGTGCCAGCAGTTCCCTCGGGACTAGTTACAATGAGCAGTTCTTC.

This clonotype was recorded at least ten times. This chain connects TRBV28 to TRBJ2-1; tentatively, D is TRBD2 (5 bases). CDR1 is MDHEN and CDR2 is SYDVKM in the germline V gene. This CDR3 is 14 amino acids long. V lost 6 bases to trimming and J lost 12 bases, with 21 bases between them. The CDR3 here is CASSLYRTAGTQFF. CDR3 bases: TGTGCCAGCAGCCTATACCGAACCGCGGGTACGCAGTTCTTC.

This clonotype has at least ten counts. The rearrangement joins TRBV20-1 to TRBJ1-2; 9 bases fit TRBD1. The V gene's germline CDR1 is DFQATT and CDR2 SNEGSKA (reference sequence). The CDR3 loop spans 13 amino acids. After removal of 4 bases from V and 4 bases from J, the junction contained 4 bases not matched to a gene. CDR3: CSANRGQGYGYTF. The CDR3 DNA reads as TGCAGTGCTAACAGGGGGCAGGGCTATGGCTACACCTTC.

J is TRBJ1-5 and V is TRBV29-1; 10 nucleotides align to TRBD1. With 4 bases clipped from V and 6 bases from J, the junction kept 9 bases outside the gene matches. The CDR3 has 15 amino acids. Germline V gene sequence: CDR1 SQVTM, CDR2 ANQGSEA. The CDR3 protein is CSVVEGTGVRQPQHF. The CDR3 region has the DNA TGCAGCGTTGTAGAGGGGACAGGGGTTCGTCAGCCCCAGCATTTT.

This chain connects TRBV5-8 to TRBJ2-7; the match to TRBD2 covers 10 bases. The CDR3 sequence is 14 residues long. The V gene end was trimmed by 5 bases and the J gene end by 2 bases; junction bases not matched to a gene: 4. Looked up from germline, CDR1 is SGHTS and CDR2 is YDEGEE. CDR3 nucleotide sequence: TGTGCCAGCAGGGGACTAGCGCAAACCTACGAGCAGTACTTC. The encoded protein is CASRGLAQTYEQYF.

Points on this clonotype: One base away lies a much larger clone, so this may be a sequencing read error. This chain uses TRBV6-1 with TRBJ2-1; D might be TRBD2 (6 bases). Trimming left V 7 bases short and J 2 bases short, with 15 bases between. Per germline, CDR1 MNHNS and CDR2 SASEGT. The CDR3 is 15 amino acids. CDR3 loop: CASKVGGQTYNEQFF. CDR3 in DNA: TGTGCCAGCAAGGTCGGGGGTCAGACCTACAATGAGCAGTTCTTC.

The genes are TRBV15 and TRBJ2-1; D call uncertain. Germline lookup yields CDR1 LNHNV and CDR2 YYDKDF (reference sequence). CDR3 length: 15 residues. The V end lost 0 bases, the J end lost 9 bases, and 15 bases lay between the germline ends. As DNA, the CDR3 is TGTGCCACCAGCAGAGATCGGTGGGAATCGAGTGAGCAGTTCTTC. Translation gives CATSRDRWESSEQFF.

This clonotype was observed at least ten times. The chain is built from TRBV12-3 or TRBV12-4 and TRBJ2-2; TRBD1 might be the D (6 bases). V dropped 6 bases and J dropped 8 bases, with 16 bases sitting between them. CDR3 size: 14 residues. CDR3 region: CASSPGHKQGELFF. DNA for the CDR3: TGTGCCAGCAGCCCGGGACATAAACAAGGGGAGCTGTTTTTT.

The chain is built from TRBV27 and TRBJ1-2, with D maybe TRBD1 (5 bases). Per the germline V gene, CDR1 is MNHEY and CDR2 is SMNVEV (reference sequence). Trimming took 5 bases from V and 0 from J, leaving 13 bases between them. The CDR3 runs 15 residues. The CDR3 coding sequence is TGTGCCAGCAGTCGCGAGGGGACTCCTAACTATGGCTACACCTTC. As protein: CASSREGTPNYGYTF.

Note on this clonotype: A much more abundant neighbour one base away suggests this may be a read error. The CDR3, as DNA: TGTGCCAGCAGTTTTTTACGGGGACGGGGTTCATATGGCTACACCTTC. It codes for CASSFLRGRGSYGYTF. V gene TRBV12-3 or TRBV12-4 combines with J gene TRBJ1-2; D perhaps matches TRBD1 (5 bases). The CDR3 length is 16 residues. The V gene lost 3 bases and the J gene lost 5 bases, with 19 bases spanning the gap.

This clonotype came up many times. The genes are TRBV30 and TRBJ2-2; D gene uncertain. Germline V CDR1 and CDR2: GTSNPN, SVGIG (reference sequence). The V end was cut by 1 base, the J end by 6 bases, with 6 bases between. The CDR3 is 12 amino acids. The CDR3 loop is CAWSAGAGELFF. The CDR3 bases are TGTGCCTGGAGTGCTGGCGCCGGGGAGCTGTTTTTT.

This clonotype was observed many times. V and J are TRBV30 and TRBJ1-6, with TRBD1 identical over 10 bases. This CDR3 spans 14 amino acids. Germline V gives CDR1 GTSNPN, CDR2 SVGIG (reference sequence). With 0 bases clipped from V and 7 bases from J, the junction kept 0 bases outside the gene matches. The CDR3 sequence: CAWSVGQGNSPLHF. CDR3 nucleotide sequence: TGTGCCTGGAGTGTGGGACAGGGGAATTCACCCCTCCACTTT.

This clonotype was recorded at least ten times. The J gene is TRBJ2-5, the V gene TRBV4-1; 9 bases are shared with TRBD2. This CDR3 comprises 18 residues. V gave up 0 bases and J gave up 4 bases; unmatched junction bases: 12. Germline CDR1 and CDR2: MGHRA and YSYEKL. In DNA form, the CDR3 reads TGCGCCAGCAGCCAAGAAGGATTGGGCGGGAGGGTCGGAGAGACCCAGTACTTC. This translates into CASSQEGLGGRVGETQYF.

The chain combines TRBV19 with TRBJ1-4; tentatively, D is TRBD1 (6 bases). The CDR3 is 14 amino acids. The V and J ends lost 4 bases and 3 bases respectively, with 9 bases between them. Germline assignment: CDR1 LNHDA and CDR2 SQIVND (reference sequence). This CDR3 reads CASSKTGSNEKLFF. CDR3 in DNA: TGTGCCAGTAGTAAAACAGGGTCTAATGAAAAACTGTTTTTT.

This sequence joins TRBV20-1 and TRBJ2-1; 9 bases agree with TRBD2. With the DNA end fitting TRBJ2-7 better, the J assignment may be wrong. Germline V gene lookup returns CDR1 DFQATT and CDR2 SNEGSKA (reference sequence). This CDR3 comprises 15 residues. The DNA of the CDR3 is TGCAGTGCTACACAGGGACTAGCTCCGGTGCGTGAGCAGTACTTC. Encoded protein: CSATQGLAPVREQYF.

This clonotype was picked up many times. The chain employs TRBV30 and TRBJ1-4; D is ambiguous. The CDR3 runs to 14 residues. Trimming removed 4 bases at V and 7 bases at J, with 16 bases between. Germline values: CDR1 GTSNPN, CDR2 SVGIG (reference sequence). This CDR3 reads CAWNDGYVGEKLFF. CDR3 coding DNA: TGTGCCTGGAATGACGGTTATGTGGGTGAAAAACTGTTTTTT.

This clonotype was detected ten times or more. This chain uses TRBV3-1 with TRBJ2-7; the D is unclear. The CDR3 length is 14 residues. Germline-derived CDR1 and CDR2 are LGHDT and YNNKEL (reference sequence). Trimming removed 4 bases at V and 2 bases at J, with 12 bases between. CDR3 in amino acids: CASSPHSLTYEQYF. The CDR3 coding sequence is TGTGCCAGCAGCCCCCACAGCTTAACCTACGAGCAGTACTTC.

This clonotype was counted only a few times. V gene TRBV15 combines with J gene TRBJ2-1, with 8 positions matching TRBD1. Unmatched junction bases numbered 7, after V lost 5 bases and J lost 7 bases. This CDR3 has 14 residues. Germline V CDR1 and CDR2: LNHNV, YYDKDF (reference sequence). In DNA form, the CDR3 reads TGTGCCACCAGCTCGGACAGGGTGGTGAATGAGCAGTTCTTC. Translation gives CATSSDRVVNEQFF.

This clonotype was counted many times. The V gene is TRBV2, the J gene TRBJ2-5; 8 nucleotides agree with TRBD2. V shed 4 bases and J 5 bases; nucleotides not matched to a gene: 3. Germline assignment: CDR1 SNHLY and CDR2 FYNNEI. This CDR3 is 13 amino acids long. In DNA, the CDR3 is TGTGCCAGCAGTGCGGGAGGGGGGGAGACCCAGTACTTC. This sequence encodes CASSAGGGETQYF. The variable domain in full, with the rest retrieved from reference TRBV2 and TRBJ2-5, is EPEVTQTPSHQVTQMGQEVILRCVPISNHLYFYWYRQILGQKVEFLVSFYNNEISEKSEIFDDQFSVERPDGSNFTLKIRSTKLEDSAMYFCASSAGGGETQYFGPGTRLLVL.

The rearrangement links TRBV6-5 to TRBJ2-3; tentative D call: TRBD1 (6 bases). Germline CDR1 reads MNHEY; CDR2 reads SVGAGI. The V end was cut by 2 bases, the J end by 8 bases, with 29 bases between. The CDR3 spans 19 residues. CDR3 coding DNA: TGTGCCAGCAGTTACACGTTGGGAAAACAGGGTTTACCGTCGGGTACGCAGTATTTT. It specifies CASSYTLGKQGLPSGTQYF.

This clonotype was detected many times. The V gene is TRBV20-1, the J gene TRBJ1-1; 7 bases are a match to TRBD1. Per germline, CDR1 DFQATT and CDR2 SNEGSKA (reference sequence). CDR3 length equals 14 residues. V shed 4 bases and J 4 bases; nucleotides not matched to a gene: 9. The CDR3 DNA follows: TGCAGTGCTAAGACAGGGATCGGGGGCACTGAAGCTTTCTTT. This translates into CSAKTGIGGTEAFF.

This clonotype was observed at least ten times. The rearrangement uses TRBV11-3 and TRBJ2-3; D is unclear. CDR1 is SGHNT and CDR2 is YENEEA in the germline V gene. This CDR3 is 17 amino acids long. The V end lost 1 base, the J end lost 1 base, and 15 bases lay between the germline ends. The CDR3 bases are TGTGCCAGCAGCTTAGGTGCGAGATTCGAGGGCACAGATACGCAGTATTTT. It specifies CASSLGARFEGTDTQYF. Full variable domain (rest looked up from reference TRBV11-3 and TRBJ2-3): EAGVVQSPRYKIIEKKQPVAFWCNPISGHNTLYWYLQNLGQGPELLIRYENEEAVDDSQLPKDRFSAERLKGVDSTLKIQPAELGDSAVYLCASSLGARFEGTDTQYFGPGTRLTVL.

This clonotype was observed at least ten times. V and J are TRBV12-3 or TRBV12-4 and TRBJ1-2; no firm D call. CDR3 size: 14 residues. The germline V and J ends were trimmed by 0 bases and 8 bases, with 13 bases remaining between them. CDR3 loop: CASSLALGAKGYTF. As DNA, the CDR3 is TGTGCCAGCAGTTTAGCGCTTGGAGCGAAGGGCTACACCTTC.